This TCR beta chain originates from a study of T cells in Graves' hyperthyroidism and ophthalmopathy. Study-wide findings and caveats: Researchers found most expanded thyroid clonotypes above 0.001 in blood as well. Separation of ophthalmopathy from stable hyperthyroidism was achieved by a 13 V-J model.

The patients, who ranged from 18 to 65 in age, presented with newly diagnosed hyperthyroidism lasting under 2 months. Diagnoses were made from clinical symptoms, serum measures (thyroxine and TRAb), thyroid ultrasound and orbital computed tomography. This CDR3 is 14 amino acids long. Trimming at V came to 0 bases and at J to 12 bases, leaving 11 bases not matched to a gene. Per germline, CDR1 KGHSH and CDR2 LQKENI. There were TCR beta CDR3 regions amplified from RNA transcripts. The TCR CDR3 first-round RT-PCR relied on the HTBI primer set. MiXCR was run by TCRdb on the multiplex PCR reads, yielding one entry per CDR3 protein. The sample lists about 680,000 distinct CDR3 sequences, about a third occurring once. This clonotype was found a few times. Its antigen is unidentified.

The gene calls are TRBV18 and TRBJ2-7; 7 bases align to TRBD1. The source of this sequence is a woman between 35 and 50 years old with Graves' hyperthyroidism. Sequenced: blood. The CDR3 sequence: CASSPPSDRASVYF. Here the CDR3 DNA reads TGTGCCAGCTCACCACCAAGTGACAGGGCTTCGGTGTACTTC.